This T cell receptor beta chain emerged from a study of neurological immune-mediated disorders. By 5'RACE with 10-nucleotide random UMIs, the cDNA was made. Sequencing runs each generated in excess of 200 million TCR-beta sequences derived from 15-18 subjects. TCRdb redid the calling of the 5' RACE reads with MiXCR, one entry per CDR3 protein. The sample holds about 41,000 distinct CDR3 sequences; more than 14% are singletons and the top ten take approximately 3.6%. The sorted libraries involved the use of 750,000 to 1,000,000 CD4+ or CD8+ T cells. Trimming pared 7 bases from V and 4 bases from J, leaving 13 bases between. Per the germline V gene, CDR1 is LNHDA and CDR2 is SQIVND (reference sequence). The CDR3 runs to 14 residues. Many counts were recorded for this clonotype.

The V gene is TRBV19, the J gene TRBJ2-2; perhaps TRBD2 as D (6 bases). Sequencing input: CD4+ T cells from blood. This receptor was obtained from an older woman with HTLV-1-associated myelopathy (HAM/TSP). For the CDR3, the DNA is TGTGCCAGTACCCAAAGGAGGGGCACCGGGGAGCTGTTTTTT. Translating it yields CASTQRRGTGELFF.